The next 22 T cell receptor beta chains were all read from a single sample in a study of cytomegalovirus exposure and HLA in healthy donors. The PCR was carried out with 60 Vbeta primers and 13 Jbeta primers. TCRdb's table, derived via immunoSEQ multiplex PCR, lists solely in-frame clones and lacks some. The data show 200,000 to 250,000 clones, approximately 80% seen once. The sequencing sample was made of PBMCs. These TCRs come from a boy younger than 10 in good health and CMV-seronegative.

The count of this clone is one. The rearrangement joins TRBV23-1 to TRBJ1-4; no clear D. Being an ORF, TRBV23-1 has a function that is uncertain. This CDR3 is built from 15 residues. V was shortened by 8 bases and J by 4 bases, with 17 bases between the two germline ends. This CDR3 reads CASGEGDGCNEKLFF. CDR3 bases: TGCGCCAGCGGCGAAGGAGACGGGTGTAATGAAAAACTGTTTTTT.

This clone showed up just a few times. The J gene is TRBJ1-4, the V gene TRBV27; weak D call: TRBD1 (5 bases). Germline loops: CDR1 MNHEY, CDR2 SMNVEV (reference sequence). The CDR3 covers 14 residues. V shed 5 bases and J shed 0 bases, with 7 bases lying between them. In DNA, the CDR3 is TGTGCCAGCAGTGCGACAGCAACTAATGAAAAACTGTTTTTT. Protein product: CASSATATNEKLFF.

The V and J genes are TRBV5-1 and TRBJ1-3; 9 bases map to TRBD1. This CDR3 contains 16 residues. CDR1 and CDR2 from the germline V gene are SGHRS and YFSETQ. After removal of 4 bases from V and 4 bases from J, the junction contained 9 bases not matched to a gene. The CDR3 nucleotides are TGCGCCAGCAGCCCCGCCGGGACAGGGTCAGGAAACACCATATATTTT. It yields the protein CASSPAGTGSGNTIYF.

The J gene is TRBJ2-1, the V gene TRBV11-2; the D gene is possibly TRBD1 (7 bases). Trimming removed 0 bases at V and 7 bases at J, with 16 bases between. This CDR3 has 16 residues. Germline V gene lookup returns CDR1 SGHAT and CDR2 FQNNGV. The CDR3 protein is CASSLDQGGVWNEQFF. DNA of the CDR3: TGTGCCAGCAGCTTAGATCAGGGGGGAGTATGGAATGAGCAGTTCTTC.

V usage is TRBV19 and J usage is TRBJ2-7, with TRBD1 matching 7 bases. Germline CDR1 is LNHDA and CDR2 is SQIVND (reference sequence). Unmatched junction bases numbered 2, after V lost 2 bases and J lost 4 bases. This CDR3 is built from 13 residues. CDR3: CASSITGVYEQYF. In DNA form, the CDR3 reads TGTGCCAGTAGTATAACAGGGGTTTACGAGCAGTACTTC.

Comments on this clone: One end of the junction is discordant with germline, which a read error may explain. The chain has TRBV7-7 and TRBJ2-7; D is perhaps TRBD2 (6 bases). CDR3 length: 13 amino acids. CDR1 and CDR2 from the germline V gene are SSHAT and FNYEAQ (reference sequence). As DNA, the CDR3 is TGTGCTAGCAGCTTATCCGGGGGCTACGAGCAGTACTTC. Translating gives CASSLSGGYEQYF.

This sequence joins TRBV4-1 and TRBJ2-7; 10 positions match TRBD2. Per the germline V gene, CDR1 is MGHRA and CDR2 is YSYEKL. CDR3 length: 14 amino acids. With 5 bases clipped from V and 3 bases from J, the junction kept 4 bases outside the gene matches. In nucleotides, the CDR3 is TGCGCCAGCAGCTCACCTAGCGGGAGCTACGAGCAGTACTTC. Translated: CASSSPSGSYEQYF.

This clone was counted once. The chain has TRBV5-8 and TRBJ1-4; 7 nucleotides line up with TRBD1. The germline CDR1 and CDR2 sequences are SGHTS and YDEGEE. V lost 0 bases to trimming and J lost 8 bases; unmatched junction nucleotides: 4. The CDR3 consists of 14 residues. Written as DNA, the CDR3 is TGTGCCAGCAGCTTGGGTCCAGGGGGAGAAAAACTGTTTTTT. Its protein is CASSLGPGGEKLFF. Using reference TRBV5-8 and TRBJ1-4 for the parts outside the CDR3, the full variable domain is EAGVTQSPTHLIKTRGQQATLRCSPISGHTSVYWYQQALGLGLQFLLWYDEGEERNRGNFPPRFSGRQFPNYSSELNVNALELEDSALYLCASSLGPGGEKLFFGSGTQLSVL.

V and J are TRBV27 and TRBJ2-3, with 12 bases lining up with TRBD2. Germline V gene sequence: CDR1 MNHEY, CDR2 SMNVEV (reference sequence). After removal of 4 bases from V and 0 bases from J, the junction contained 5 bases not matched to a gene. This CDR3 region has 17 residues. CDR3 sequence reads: CASSSGTSGRSTDTQYF. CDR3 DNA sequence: TGTGCCAGCAGTTCGGGGACTAGCGGGCGAAGCACAGATACGCAGTATTTT.

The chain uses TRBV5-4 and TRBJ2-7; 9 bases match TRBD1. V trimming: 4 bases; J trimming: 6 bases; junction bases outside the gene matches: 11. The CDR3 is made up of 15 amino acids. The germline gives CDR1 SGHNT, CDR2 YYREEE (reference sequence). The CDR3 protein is CASSDPTGGGFEQYF. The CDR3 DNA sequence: TGTGCCAGCAGCGACCCGACAGGGGGAGGGTTCGAGCAGTACTTC.

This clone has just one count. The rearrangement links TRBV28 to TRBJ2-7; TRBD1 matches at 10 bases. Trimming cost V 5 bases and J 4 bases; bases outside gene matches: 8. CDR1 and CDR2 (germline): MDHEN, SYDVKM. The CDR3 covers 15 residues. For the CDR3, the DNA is TGTGCCAGCAGTCCAGGACAGGGGGGAGCATACGAGCAGTACTTC. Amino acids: CASSPGQGGAYEQYF.

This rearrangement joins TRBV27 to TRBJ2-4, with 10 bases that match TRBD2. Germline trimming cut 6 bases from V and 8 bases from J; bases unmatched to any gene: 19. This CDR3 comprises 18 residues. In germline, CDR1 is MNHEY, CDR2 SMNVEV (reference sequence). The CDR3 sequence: CASSPNSLDQREGYIQYF. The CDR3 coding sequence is TGTGCCAGCAGCCCGAATTCCTTGGATCAGCGGGAGGGGTACATTCAGTACTTC.

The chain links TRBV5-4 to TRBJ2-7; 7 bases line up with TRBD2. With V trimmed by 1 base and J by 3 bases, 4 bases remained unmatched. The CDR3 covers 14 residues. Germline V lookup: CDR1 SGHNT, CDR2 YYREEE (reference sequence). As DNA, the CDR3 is TGTGCCAGCAGCTTGTCTGGCGGGAGCTACGAGCAGTACTTC. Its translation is CASSLSGGSYEQYF. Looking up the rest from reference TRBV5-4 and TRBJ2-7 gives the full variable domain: ETGVTQSPTHLIKTRGQQVTLRCSSQSGHNTVSWYQQALGQGPQFIFQYYREEENGRGNFPPRFSGLQFPNYSSELNVNALELDDSALYLCASSLSGGSYEQYFGPGTRLTVT.

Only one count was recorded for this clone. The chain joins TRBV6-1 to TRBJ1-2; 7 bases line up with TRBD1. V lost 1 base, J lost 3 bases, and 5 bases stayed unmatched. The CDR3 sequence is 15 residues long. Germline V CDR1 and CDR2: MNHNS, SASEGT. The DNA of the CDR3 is TGTGCCAGCAGTGAAGGACAGGGTGGTCACTATGGCTACACCTTC. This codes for CASSEGQGGHYGYTF.

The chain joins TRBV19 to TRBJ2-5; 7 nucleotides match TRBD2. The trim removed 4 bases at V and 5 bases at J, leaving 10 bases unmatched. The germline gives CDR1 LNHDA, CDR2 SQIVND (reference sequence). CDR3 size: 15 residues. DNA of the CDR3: TGTGCCAGTAGTAAGGGTTGGCGGGAGTATGAGACCCAGTACTTC. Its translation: CASSKGWREYETQYF.

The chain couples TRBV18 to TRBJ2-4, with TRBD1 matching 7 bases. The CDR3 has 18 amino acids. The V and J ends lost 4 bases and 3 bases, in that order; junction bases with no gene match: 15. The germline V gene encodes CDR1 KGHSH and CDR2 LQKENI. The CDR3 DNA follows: TGTGCCAGCTCACGTCAAAGGGGGCAAGTGGAGGTCAAAAACATTCAGTACTTC. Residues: CASSRQRGQVEVKNIQYF.

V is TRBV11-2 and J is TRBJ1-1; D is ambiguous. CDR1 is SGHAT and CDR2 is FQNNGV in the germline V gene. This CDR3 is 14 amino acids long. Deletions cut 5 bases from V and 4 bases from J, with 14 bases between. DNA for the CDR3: TGTGCCAGCAGCCCCCTCAGGTCCCCCACTGAAGCTTTCTTT. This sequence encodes CASSPLRSPTEAFF.

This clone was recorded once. CDR3 bases: TGTGCCTGGACGCCGGGACAGGGGGATCAGCCCCAGCATTTT. This gives the protein CAWTPGQGDQPQHF. The chain carries TRBV30 and TRBJ1-5; 11 nucleotides agree with TRBD1. The germline CDR1 and CDR2 sequences are GTSNPN and SVGIG (reference sequence). The CDR3 length is 14 residues. Trimming cost V 4 bases and J 5 bases; bases outside gene matches: 4.

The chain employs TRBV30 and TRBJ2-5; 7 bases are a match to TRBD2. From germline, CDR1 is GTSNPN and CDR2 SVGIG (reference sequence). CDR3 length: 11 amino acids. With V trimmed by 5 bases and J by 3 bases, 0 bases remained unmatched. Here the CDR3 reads CAWRGEETQYF. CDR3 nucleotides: TGTGCCTGGCGGGGGGAAGAGACCCAGTACTTC.

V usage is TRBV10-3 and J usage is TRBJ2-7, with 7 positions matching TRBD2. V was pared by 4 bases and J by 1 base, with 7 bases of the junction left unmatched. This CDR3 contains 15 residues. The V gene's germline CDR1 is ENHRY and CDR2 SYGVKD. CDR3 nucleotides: TGTGCCATCAGTGTTAGGGACTACTCGTCCTACGAGCAGTACTTC. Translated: CAISVRDYSSYEQYF.

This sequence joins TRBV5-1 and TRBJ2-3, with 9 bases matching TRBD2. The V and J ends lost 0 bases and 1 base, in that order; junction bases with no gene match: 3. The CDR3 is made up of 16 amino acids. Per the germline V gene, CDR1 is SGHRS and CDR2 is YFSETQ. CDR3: CASSLGGGDGTDTQYF. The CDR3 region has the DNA TGCGCCAGCAGCTTGGGCGGGGGGGATGGCACAGATACGCAGTATTTT.

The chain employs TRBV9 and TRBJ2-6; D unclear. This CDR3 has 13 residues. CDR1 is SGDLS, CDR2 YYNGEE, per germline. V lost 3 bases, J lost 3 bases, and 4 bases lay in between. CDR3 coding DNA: TGTGCCAGCAGCGACAGTGGGGCCAACGTCCTGACTTTC. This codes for CASSDSGANVLTF.